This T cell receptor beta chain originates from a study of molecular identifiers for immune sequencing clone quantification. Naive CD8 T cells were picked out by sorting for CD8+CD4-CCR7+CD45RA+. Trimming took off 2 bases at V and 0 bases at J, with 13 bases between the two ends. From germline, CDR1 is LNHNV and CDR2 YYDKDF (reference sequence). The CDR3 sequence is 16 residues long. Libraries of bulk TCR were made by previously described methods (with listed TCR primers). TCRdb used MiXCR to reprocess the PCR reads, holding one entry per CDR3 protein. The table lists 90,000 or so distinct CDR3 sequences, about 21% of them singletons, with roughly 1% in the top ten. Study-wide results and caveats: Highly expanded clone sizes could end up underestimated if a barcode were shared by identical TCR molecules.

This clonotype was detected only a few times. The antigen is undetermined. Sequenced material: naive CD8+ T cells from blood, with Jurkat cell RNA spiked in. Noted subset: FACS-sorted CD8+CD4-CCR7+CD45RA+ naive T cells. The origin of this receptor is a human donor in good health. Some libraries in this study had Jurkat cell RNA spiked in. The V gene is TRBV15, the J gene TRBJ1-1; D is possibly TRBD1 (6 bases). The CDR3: CATSRPSGALNTEAFF. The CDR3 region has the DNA TGTGCCACCAGCAGACCATCAGGGGCATTGAACACTGAAGCTTTCTTT.